There are a few counts of the clone carrying this TCR beta chain. This record belongs to a study of patients and donors after allogeneic stem cell transplantation. Trimming removed 6 bases from V and 5 bases from J, with 22 bases in between. The CDR3 has 15 residues. CDR1 is SQVTM, CDR2 ANQGSEA, per germline. TCRdb re-called the RT-PCR reads with MiXCR, one entry per CDR3 protein. The table shows 400,000 to 450,000 distinct CDR3 sequences, with roughly 16% occurring only once. Sequenced material: blood, either unsorted or a sorted T cell fraction (not recorded which). The V call is TRBV29-1, the J call TRBJ2-5; weak D call: TRBD1 (6 bases). The receptor was derived from a human donor who was either an allogeneic HSCT recipient or a stem cell or donor lymphocyte infusion donor (not recorded which). It is not recorded whose cells these are; they may come from a transplant donor. The CDR3 protein is CSVSRRQGYWETQYF. CDR3 in DNA: TGCAGCGTCTCCCGGCGGCAGGGGTACTGGGAGACCCAGTACTTC. The whole variable domain, filled in from reference TRBV29-1 and TRBJ2-5, reads SAVISQKPSRDICQRGTSLTIQCQVDSQVTMMFWYRQQPGQSLTLIATANQGSEATYESGFVIDKFPISRPNLTFSTLTVSNMSPEDSSIYLCSVSRRQGYWETQYFGPGTRLLVL.